The clone carrying this T cell receptor beta chain showed up just a few times. The CDR3 is made up of 13 amino acids. Trimming removed 0 bases at V and 4 bases at J, with 4 bases between. Germline loops: CDR1 MGHRA, CDR2 YSYEKL. This specimen belongs to a study of T cell repertoires in MIS-A myocarditis. Sequencing was performed with immunoSEQ multiplex PCR; in TCRdb, only in-frame clones are kept and a portion is missing. The repertoire holds some 10,000 clones, around 89% seen once, with approximately 2% in the top ten. The source of this sequence is a man aged 18 to 30 with fulminant myocarditis from multisystem inflammatory syndrome in adults (MIS-A) after COVID-19. Sequenced material: thoracic lymph node tissue obtained at autopsy. The J gene is TRBJ1-5, the V gene TRBV4-1; D is uncertain. CDR3 protein: CASSQDSNQPQHF. In nucleotides, the CDR3 is TGCGCCAGCAGCCAAGACAGTAATCAGCCCCAGCATTTT.